This T cell receptor (beta chain) was sequenced for a study of blood T cells in healthy people across ages. Regarding the study as a whole: Naive and antigen-experienced cells could not be conclusively compared, given unsorted PBMCs.

Each donor was a healthy Caucasian individual from Russia, aged roughly 6 to 95. The CDR3 is 13 amino acids. Trimming pared 2 bases from V and 1 base from J, leaving 8 bases between. CDR1 is DFQATT and CDR2 is SNEGSKA in the germline V gene (reference sequence). Sample-barcoded 5' priming and a J-beta primer mix drove a second PCR of 7 to 11 cycles. Via MiXCR, TCRdb re-called the 5' RACE reads, giving one row per CDR3 protein. The sample contains approximately 580,000 distinct CDR3 sequences, less than 25% of which appear only once. This clonotype has at least ten counts. Antigen: not known. The sample was also linked to a second study, of T cells of mothers and their children.

This sequence originates from a boy aged 5-17 years in good health. The chain is built from TRBV20-1 and TRBJ2-5; D uncertain. Sequenced input: blood. CDR3 loop: CSARSTAQETQYF. Here the CDR3 DNA reads TGCAGTGCTAGAAGTACGGCCCAAGAGACCCAGTACTTC.